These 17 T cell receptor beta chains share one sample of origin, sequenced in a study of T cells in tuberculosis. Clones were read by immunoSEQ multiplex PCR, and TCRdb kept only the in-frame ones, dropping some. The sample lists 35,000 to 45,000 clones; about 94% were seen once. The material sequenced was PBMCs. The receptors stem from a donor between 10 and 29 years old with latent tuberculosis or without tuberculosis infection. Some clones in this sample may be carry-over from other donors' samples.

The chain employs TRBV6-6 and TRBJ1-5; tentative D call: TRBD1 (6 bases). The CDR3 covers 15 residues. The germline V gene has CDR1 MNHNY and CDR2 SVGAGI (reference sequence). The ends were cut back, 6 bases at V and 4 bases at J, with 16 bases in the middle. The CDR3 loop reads CASSPLGQGNQPQHF. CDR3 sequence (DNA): TGTGCCAGCAGCCCCCTGGGTCAGGGGAATCAGCCCCAGCATTTT.

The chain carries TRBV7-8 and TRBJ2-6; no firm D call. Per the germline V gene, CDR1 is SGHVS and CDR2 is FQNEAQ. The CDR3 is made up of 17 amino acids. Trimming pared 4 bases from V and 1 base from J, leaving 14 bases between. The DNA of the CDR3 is TGTGCCAGCAGCTCCCCCTATCTTGATTCTGGGGCCAACGTCCTGACTTTC. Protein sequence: CASSSPYLDSGANVLTF.

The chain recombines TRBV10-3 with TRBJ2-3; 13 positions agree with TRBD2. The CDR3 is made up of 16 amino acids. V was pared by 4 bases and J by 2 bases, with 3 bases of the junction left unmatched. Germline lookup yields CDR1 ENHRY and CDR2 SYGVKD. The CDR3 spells CAISGTSGGHTDTQYF. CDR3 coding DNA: TGTGCCATCAGTGGGACTAGCGGGGGTCACACAGATACGCAGTATTTT.

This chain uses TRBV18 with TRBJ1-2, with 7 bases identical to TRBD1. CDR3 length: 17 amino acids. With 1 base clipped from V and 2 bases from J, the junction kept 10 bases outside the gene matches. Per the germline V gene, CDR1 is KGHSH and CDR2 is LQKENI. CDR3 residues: CASSPRDRDQLNYGYTF. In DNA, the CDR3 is TGTGCCAGCTCACCACGGGACAGAGACCAACTGAACTATGGCTACACCTTC.

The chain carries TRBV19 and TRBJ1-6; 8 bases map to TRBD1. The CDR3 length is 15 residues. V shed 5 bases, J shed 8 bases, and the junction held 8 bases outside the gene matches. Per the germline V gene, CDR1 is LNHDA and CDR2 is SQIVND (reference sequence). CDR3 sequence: CASSWTGLGDSPLHF. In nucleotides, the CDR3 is TGTGCCAGTAGTTGGACAGGGTTGGGGGATTCACCCCTCCACTTT.

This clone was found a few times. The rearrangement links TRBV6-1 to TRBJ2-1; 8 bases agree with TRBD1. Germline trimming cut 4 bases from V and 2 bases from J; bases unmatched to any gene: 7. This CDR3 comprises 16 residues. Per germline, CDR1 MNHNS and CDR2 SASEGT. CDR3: CASSAKTGATYNEQFF. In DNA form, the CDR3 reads TGTGCCAGCAGTGCGAAGACAGGGGCCACCTACAATGAGCAGTTCTTC.

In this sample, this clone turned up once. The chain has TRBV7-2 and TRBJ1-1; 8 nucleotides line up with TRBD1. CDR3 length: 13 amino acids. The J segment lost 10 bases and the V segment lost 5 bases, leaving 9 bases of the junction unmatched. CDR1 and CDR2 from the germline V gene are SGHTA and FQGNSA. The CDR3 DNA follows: TGTGCCAGCAGCGCCCGGACAGGGTTCGGAGCTTTCTTT. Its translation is CASSARTGFGAFF.

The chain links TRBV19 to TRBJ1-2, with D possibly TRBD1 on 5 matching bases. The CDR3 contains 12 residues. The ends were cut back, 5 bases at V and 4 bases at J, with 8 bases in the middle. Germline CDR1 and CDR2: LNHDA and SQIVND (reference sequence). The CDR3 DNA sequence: TGTGCCAGTAGTCTTGACAGCTATGGCTACACCTTC. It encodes CASSLDSYGYTF.

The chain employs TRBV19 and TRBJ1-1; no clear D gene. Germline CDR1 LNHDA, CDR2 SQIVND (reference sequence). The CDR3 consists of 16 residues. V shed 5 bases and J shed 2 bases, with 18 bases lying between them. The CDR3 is CASSYGRGMDNTEAFF. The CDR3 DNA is TGTGCCAGTAGTTACGGACGGGGAATGGACAACACTGAAGCTTTCTTT.

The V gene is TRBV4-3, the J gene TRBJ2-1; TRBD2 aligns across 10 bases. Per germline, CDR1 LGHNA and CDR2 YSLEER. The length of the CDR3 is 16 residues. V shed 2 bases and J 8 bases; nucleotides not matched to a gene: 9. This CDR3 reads CASSQTPAGGRDEQFF. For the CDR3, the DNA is TGCGCCAGCAGCCAAACCCCAGCGGGGGGGCGGGATGAGCAGTTCTTC.

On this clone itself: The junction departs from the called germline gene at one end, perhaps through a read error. CDR3 nucleotides: TGTGCCAGTAGCTTGCCGTTCAGGGGTGAGGATGGCTACACCTTC. Protein: CASSLPFRGEDGYTF. The gene calls are TRBV5-4 and TRBJ1-2; D possibly corresponds to TRBD1 (6 bases). Germline lookup yields CDR1 SGHNT and CDR2 YYREEE (reference sequence). This CDR3 is 15 amino acids long.

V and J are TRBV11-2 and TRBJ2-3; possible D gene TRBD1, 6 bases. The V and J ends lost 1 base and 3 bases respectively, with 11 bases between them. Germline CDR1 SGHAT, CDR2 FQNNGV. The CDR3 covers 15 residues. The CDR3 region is CASSLVGAKTDTQYF. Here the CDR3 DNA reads TGTGCCAGCAGCTTAGTGGGGGCAAAGACAGATACGCAGTATTTT. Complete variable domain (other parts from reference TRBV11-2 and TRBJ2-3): EAGVAQSPRYKIIEKRQSVAFWCNPISGHATLYWYQQILGQGPKLLIQFQNNGVVDDSQLPKDRFSAERLKGVDSTLKIQPAKLEDSAVYLCASSLVGAKTDTQYFGPGTRLTVL.

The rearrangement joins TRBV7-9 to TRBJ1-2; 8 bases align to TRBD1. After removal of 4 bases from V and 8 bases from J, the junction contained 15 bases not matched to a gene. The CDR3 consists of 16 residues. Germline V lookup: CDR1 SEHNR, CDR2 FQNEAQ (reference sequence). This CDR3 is CASSSGQGYDLRGYTF. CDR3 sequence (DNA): TGTGCCAGCAGCTCCGGACAGGGTTATGACCTGCGGGGCTACACCTTC.

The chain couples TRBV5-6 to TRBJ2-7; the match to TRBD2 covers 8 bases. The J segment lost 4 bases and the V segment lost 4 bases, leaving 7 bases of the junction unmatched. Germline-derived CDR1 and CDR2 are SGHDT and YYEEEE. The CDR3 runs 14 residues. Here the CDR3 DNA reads TGTGCCAGCAGCGGACCGGGGGGGCGATACGAGCAGTACGTC. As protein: CASSGPGGRYEQYV.

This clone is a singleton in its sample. The CDR3: CASSPWERQEYGYTF. CDR3 nucleotide sequence: TGTGCCAGCAGCCCTTGGGAGAGACAGGAGTATGGCTACACCTTC. This chain joins TRBV9 and TRBJ1-2; D perhaps matches TRBD1 (6 bases). Germline CDR1 SGDLS, CDR2 YYNGEE. The germline V and J ends were trimmed by 4 bases and 5 bases, with 18 bases remaining between them. The CDR3 consists of 15 residues.

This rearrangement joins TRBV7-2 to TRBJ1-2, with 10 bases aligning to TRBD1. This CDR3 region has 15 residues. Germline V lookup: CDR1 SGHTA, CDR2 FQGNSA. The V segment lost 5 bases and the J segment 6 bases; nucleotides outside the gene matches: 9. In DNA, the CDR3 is TGTGCCAGCAGCCTACCTGGGGGGACAGGGGATGGCTACACCTTC. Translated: CASSLPGGTGDGYTF.

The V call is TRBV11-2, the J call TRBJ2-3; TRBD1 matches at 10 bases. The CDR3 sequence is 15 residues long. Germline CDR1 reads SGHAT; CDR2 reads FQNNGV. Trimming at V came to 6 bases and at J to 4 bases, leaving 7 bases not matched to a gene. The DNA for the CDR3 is TGTGCCAGCAGTAAAGGGACAGGGGTGTCAGATACGCAGTATTTT. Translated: CASSKGTGVSDTQYF.